The 15 T cell receptor beta chains listed next were all sequenced from one sample in a study of blood T cell repertoires in COVID-19 (dated by TCRdb to the early 2020s). The receptor library was made with the immunoSEQ multiplex PCR assay. The table comes from immuneACCESS by way of TCRdb, which keeps in-frame sequences with V and J called. Part of the clones is missing from these tables; in studies checked, under half for an unresolved V gene and the rest for unknown reasons. The sample data list about 95,000 clones, and more than 65% of these were observed just once. The ten largest clones capture approximately 25% of the sample. Sequencing was done on a sample of peripheral blood. The source is a man older than 75 with active or convalescent COVID-19.

The count of this clone is one. This chain links TRBV24-1 with TRBJ1-3; no firm D call. The CDR3 spans 16 residues. V was shortened by 8 bases and J by 8 bases, with 24 bases between the two germline ends. Germline CDR1 is KGHDR and CDR2 is SFDVKD. CDR3 loop: CATTEDRVLSEDTIYF. The CDR3 DNA is TGTGCCACCACCGAAGACCGCGTTTTATCTGAGGACACCATATATTTT.

The genes are TRBV7-9 and TRBJ1-1; no reliable D call. Germline CDR1 is SEHNR and CDR2 is FQNEAQ (reference sequence). The CDR3 runs to 14 residues. Between the trimmed V and J ends, which lost 5 bases and 7 bases, there was a span of 17 bases. This chain's CDR3 is CASSTSGQRGEAFF. The DNA for the CDR3 is TGTGCCAGCAGCACTTCCGGGCAACGGGGTGAAGCTTTCTTT.

The chain recombines TRBV7-7 with TRBJ1-5; maybe TRBD1 (6 bases). V lost 2 bases and J lost 3, with 17 bases in between. Germline assignment: CDR1 SSHAT and CDR2 FNYEAQ (reference sequence). This CDR3 is 17 amino acids long. This CDR3 reads CASSLNPQGRNNQPQHF. CDR3 nucleotide sequence: TGTGCCAGCAGCTTAAATCCCCAGGGGAGAAACAATCAGCCCCAGCATTTT. Combining the CDR3 with reference TRBV7-7 and TRBJ1-5 gives the whole variable domain GAGVSQSPRYKVTKRGQDVTLRCDPISSHATLYWYQQALGQGPEFLTYFNYEAQPDKSGLPSDRFSAERPEGSISTLTIQRTEQRDSAMYRCASSLNPQGRNNQPQHFGDGTRLSIL.

This sequence joins TRBV5-1 and TRBJ2-7, with 7 positions matching TRBD1. The CDR3 consists of 14 residues. With 4 bases clipped from V and 3 bases from J, the junction kept 7 bases outside the gene matches. Germline lookup yields CDR1 SGHRS and CDR2 YFSETQ. CDR3 protein: CASSRDRGNYEQYF. CDR3 in DNA: TGCGCCAGCAGCCGGGACAGAGGAAACTACGAGCAGTACTTC.

This clone appeared once. V gene TRBV7-9 combines with J gene TRBJ1-1; 7 positions agree with TRBD1. The J segment lost 2 bases and the V segment lost 7 bases, leaving 4 bases of the junction unmatched. Germline V gene data show CDR1 as SEHNR and CDR2 as FQNEAQ (reference sequence). The CDR3 contains 13 residues. The DNA of the CDR3 is TGTGCCAGCAACAGACAGGGCAACACTGAAGCTTTCTTT. The encoded protein is CASNRQGNTEAFF.

In nucleotides, the CDR3 is TGCAGCGTAGGATACAGGGGAAACGATGGGGAGCAGTACTTC. This sequence encodes CSVGYRGNDGEQYF. This chain connects TRBV29-1 to TRBJ2-7, with TRBD1 matching over 7 bases. The V gene end was trimmed by 6 bases and the J gene end by 7 bases; junction bases not matched to a gene: 15. The CDR3 spans 14 residues. Germline assignment: CDR1 SQVTM and CDR2 ANQGSEA.

The genes are TRBV2 and TRBJ1-6, with a tentative D call TRBD1 (5 bases). With 6 bases removed from V and 0 bases from J, the gap between germline ends came to 9 bases. There are 15 residues in the CDR3. The germline V gene has CDR1 SNHLY and CDR2 FYNNEI. This CDR3 reads CASSSTASYNSPLHF. The CDR3 DNA reads as TGTGCCAGCAGCTCGACAGCCTCCTATAATTCACCCCTCCACTTT.

CDR3 region: CAWSDPPGGIGQPQHF. DNA of the CDR3: TGTGCCTGGAGTGACCCCCCCGGGGGGATAGGGCAGCCCCAGCATTTT. The rearrangement links TRBV30 to TRBJ1-5, with D possibly matching TRBD1 (5 bases). Trimming took off 1 base at V and 7 bases at J, with 20 bases between the two ends. The CDR3 spans 16 residues. From germline, CDR1 is GTSNPN and CDR2 SVGIG (reference sequence).

The rearrangement joins TRBV6-5 to TRBJ2-5; D perhaps matches TRBD2 (5 bases). V shed 4 bases and J shed 3 bases, with 12 bases lying between them. This CDR3 is 14 amino acids long. Germline V gene lookup returns CDR1 MNHEY and CDR2 SVGAGI. The CDR3 DNA is TGTGCCAGCAGTTCCAACCGGGGTAAAGAGACCCAGTACTTC. This encodes CASSSNRGKETQYF.

The chain links TRBV5-6 to TRBJ1-6, with TRBD1 identical over 8 bases. Looked up from germline, CDR1 is SGHDT and CDR2 is YYEEEE. This CDR3 contains 16 residues. The trim removed 0 bases at V and 4 bases at J, leaving 3 bases unmatched. CDR3 nucleotides: TGTGCCAGCAGCTTGGCAGGGGACAGGTATAATTCACCCCTCCACTTT. Translation gives CASSLAGDRYNSPLHF.

The chain recombines TRBV7-8 with TRBJ2-7; weak D call: TRBD2 (6 bases). Per the germline V gene, CDR1 is SGHVS and CDR2 is FQNEAQ. The V and J ends lost 0 bases and 3 bases respectively, with 12 bases between them. CDR3 length equals 15 residues. The CDR3 DNA reads as TGTGCCAGCAGCTTAGCGCGGGGCAGGGACTACGAGCAGTACTTC. It yields the protein CASSLARGRDYEQYF.

V gene TRBV9 combines with J gene TRBJ1-2; 11 nucleotides match TRBD1. With V trimmed by 3 bases and J by 8 bases, 6 bases remained unmatched. The CDR3 sequence is 14 residues long. Germline assignment: CDR1 SGDLS and CDR2 YYNGEE. The CDR3: CASSGGQGAWGYTF. In DNA form, the CDR3 reads TGTGCCAGCAGCGGCGGACAGGGGGCATGGGGCTACACCTTC.

The CDR3 sequence is CASSSTSGGEETQYF. In DNA form, the CDR3 reads TGTGCCAGTAGTAGCACTAGCGGGGGTGAGGAGACCCAGTACTTC. V and J are TRBV19 and TRBJ2-5; 11 bases fit TRBD2. J gave up 5 bases and V 4 bases, and 6 bases lay outside the gene matches. The germline CDR1 and CDR2 sequences are LNHDA and SQIVND (reference sequence). CDR3 size: 15 residues.

V and J are TRBV4-1 and TRBJ2-2; 13 bases are shared with TRBD2. Per the germline V gene, CDR1 is MGHRA and CDR2 is YSYEKL. The CDR3 is made up of 17 amino acids. Trimming at V came to 1 base and at J to 3 bases, leaving 2 bases not matched to a gene. Here the CDR3 reads CASSQVGLAGDTGELFF. DNA of the CDR3: TGCGCCAGCAGCCAAGTTGGACTAGCGGGGGACACCGGGGAGCTGTTTTTT.

The rearrangement links TRBV5-1 to TRBJ1-1, with D possibly TRBD1 on 5 matching bases. Germline CDR1 is SGHRS and CDR2 is YFSETQ. V was trimmed by 1 base and J by 6 bases, leaving 13 bases between them. The CDR3 has 14 amino acids. The CDR3 DNA sequence: TGCGCCAGCAGCTTGTGGCAGGGCAGGCCTGAAGCTTTCTTT. Its protein product is CASSLWQGRPEAFF. The variable domain in full, with the rest retrieved from reference TRBV5-1 and TRBJ1-1, is KAGVTQTPRYLIKTRGQQVTLSCSPISGHRSVSWYQQTPGQGLQFLFEYFSETQRNKGNFPGRFSGRQFSNSRSEMNVSTLELGDSALYLCASSLWQGRPEAFFGQGTRLTVV.